Listed below are T cell receptor beta chains from one sample, sequenced in a study of technical replicates of blood from several donors. Using immunoSEQ multiplex PCR, the repertoire was profiled, and TCRdb retains in-frame clones only, with some absent. The sample has 60,000 to 75,000 clones, 95% to 97% seen once. Sequenced material: T cells isolated from PBMCs. These receptors were collected from a human donor in good health. The CDR3 runs from the conserved cysteine through the conserved F or W. The D gene is left open where the match is weak.

V gene	J gene	CDR3 length	D gene	CDR3 protein	CDR3 DNA
TRBV27	TRBJ1-2	14	NA	CASSFGGANYGYTF	TGTGCCAGCAGTTTCGGGGGGGCTAACTATGGCTACACCTTC
TRBV6-5	TRBJ2-7	15	TRBD1	CASSWGTGDPYEQYF	TGTGCCAGCAGTTGGGGGACAGGGGACCCCTACGAGCAGTACTTC
TRBV4-2	TRBJ1-1	16	TRBD1	CASSHFTGTGKTEAFF	TGTGCCAGCAGCCATTTTACCGGGACAGGGAAGACTGAAGCTTTCTTT
TRBV7-2	TRBJ1-1	13	NA	CASSLPSGVEAFF	TGTGCCAGCAGCCTCCCCTCCGGGGTTGAAGCTTTCTTT
TRBV2	TRBJ1-1	8	NA	CWGGLAFF	TGTTGGGGGGGGCTTGCTTTCTTT
TRBV11-2	TRBJ2-3	17	TRBD2	CASSDPGLAGASNTQYF	TGTGCCAGCAGCGACCCGGGACTAGCGGGAGCGTCAAATACGCAGTATTTT
TRBV29-1	TRBJ2-7	13	NA	CSVYQGGSYEQYF	TGCAGCGTCTATCAAGGGGGCTCCTACGAGCAGTACTTC
TRBV29-1	TRBJ1-2	12	TRBD1	CSVATGAGGYTF	TGCAGCGTTGCGACAGGGGCGGGAGGCTACACCTTC
TRBV27	TRBJ2-1	13	NA	CASSFQSYNEQFF	TGTGCCAGCAGTTTTCAGTCCTACAATGAGCAGTTCTTC
TRBV6-4	TRBJ2-3	16	TRBD2	CASSDGPSGGTDTQYF	TGTGCCAGCAGTGACGGGCCTAGCGGCGGCACAGATACGCAGTATTTT
TRBV19	TRBJ1-1	13	TRBD1	CASRGQGDTEAFF	TGTGCCAGTCGGGGACAGGGGGACACTGAAGCTTTCTTT
TRBV11-3	TRBJ2-7	11	NA	CASKQDYEQYF	TGTGCCAGTAAACAGGACTACGAGCAGTACTTC
TRBV2	TRBJ2-4	15	NA	CASSYRDLRENIQYF	TGTGCCAGCAGCTACAGGGATTTGCGGGAGAACATTCAGTACTTC
TRBV27	TRBJ2-6	15	NA	CASSFTGSGANVLTF	TGTGCCAGCAGTTTTACAGGCTCTGGGGCCAACGTCCTGACTTTC
TRBV19	TRBJ2-5	15	NA	CASSTYGSFQETQYF	TGTGCCAGTAGTACCTATGGGAGCTTTCAAGAGACCCAGTACTTC
TRBV10-3	TRBJ1-1	14	NA	CAISDTGQNTEAFF	TGTGCCATCAGTGATACAGGACAGAACACTGAAGCTTTCTTT
TRBV6-5	TRBJ2-2	14	TRBD1	CASAYRGPTGELFF	TGTGCCAGCGCCTACAGGGGGCCCACCGGGGAGCTGTTTTTT